This T cell receptor beta chain emerged from a study of blood T cell repertoires in COVID-19. In the study overall: COVID-19 samples, acute and convalescent, were from the United States, Italy and Spain. Nucleic acid was either cDNA or gDNA, and it came from T cells, B-cell-depleted T cells, or PBMCs.

The ends were cut back, 6 bases at V and 7 bases at J, with 15 bases in the middle. Germline V gene sequence: CDR1 SGHVS, CDR2 FNYEAQ. The CDR3 loop spans 13 amino acids. In the original analysis: Amplification of reference gene primers provided the estimated nucleated cell counts. Assay: immunoSEQ multiplex PCR; the TCRdb copy retains only in-frame clones and omits some. The V and J calls and the clone size are those of that table, but D and trimming were determined from the DNA. This table has about 190,000 clones, 90% appearing once. This clone has just a few counts. This sequence was found in a man aged 45 to 65 with acute or convalescent COVID-19. The chain combines TRBV7-6 with TRBJ1-1; no definite D call. The specimen was peripheral blood. CDR3 nucleotide sequence: TGTGCCAGCAGTACGGACCTTGGGAGTGAAGCTTTCTTT. Its protein is CASSTDLGSEAFF.